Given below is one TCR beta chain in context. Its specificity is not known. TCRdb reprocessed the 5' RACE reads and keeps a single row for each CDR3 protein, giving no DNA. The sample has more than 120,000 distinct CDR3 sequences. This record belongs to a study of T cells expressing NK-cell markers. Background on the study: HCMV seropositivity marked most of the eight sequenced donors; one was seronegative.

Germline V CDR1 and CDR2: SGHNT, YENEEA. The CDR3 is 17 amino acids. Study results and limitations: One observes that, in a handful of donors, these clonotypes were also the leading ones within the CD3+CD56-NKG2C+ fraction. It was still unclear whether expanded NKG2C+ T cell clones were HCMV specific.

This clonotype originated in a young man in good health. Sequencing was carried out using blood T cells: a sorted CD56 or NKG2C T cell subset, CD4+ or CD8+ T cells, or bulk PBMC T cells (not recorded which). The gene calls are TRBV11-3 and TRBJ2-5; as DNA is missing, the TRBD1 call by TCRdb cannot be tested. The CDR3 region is CASSDPTQGEIRETQYF.